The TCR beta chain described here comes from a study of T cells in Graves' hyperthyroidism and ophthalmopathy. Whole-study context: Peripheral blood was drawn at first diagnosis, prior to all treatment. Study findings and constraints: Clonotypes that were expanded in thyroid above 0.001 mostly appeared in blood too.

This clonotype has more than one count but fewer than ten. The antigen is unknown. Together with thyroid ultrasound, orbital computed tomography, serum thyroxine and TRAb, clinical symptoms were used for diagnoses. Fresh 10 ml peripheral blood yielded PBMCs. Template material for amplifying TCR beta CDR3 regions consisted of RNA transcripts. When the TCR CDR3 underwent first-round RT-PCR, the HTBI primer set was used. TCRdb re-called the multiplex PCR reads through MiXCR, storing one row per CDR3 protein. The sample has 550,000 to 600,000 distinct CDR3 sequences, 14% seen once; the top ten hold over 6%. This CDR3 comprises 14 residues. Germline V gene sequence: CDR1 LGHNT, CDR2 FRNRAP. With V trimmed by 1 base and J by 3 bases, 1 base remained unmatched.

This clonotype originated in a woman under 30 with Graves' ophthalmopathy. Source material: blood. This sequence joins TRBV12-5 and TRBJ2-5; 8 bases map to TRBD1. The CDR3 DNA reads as TGTGCTAGTGGTTTGGGGACAGGGAAAGAGACCCAGTACTTC. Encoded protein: CASGLGTGKETQYF.